Listed below are T cell receptor beta chains from one sample, sequenced in a study of yellow fever vaccine responses in identical twins. TCRdb re-analysed the RT-PCR reads in MiXCR, keeping a single row per CDR3 protein. The repertoire holds some 35,000 distinct CDR3 sequences, with 45% to 65% as singletons. This specimen consisted of T cells from blood (PBMCs), unsorted or a sorted subset (not recorded which), obtained before or after yellow fever vaccination (not recorded which). These receptors all stem from a woman aged 18-29 years who received the yellow fever vaccine. Both conserved end residues are trimmed from each CDR3.

v_call	j_call	cdr3_aa
TRBV7-9	TRBJ2-2	ASTLGGGNTGELF
TRBV11-1	TRBJ2-1	ASSLRDNINEQF
TRBV19	TRBJ2-7	ASSTGQGAYEQY
TRBV29-1	TRBJ1-1	SVHSGTEAF
TRBV11-3	TRBJ1-1	ASSSQGEAF
TRBV14	TRBJ1-3	ASSYRVERNTIY
TRBV29-1	TRBJ2-5	SVEKQLETQY
TRBV18	TRBJ1-5	ASSPAKGAVNQPQH
TRBV10-3	TRBJ2-1	AISESTSTSGSNEQF
TRBV7-3	TRBJ2-2	ASSFSGSGTGELF
TRBV18	TRBJ1-4	ASSLRQATNEKLF
TRBV23-1	TRBJ2-7	AILKLPHYEQY
TRBV20-1	TRBJ1-1	SASLTVNTEAF
TRBV20-1	TRBJ2-1	RGQTDNEQF
TRBV20-1	TRBJ1-3	SARDRTWSGNTIY
TRBV10-3	TRBJ2-1	AISESTSGRRDEQF
TRBV20-1	TRBJ2-2	SARDYGSPTGDLF
TRBV29-1	TRBJ1-5	SVEDGGIGQPQH
TRBV29-1	TRBJ1-1	SVDPTGENTEAF
TRBV11-1	TRBJ2-7	ASSPRATGYEQY
TRBV11-1	TRBJ2-7	ASSRGPGVGVARDEQY
TRBV9	TRBJ2-7	ASSVGEGYEQY
TRBV18	TRBJ2-6	ASSLLTVGANVLT
TRBV29-1	TRBJ1-3	SVRHTDTIY
TRBV20-1	TRBJ1-5	SAPDRANQPQH
TRBV11-1	TRBJ2-1	ASSSLAEAHNEQF
TRBV7-9	TRBJ1-1	ASSLALNRGGTEAF
TRBV15	TRBJ2-1	ATSRELAGVGNEQF
TRBV25-1	TRBJ2-3	ASSTSGGILDTQY
TRBV12-3/TRBV12-4	TRBJ1-5	ASSRDSNQPQH